This TCR beta chain is drawn from a study of shared clonotypes between healthy human individuals (dated by TCRdb to 2018 to 2020). Context from the whole study: The cohort included three men and a couple of women between 18 and 49 years of age. Leukapheresis yielded between about 0.9 and 9.5 billion PBMCs per donor. For each donor, CD4 naive and CD4 memory were each given three plates, CD8 naive was given two plates, and CD8 memory was given one plate. To increase sequencing depth and limit assay-specific biases, different laboratories used diverse techniques to prepare libraries and sequence TCR repertoires. Blood TCR repertoires of five healthy adults were deeply sequenced to estimate repertoire size and the extent of clonotype sharing between individuals. General conclusions and limits of the study: Rarefaction of sorted-subset datasets indicated incomplete sequencing despite the large sequencing depth. Pairwise subsampling indicated that sequencing depth was expected to affect the degree of clonotype sharing among donors. Naive subsets generally had larger estimated clonotype richness than memory subsets. About 4.5% of naive CD4, 3% to 4% of naive CD8, 2.3% of memory CD4, and 0.35% to 0.5% of memory CD8 clonotypes were shared across four donors. Because the study included only a small number of donors, the genetic and exposure-history diversity represented was limited. Sampling was restricted to blood, and TCR repertoires in tissues likely differ from the TCR repertoires found in blood. Higher generation probabilities were observed for clonotypes shared by all four sorted-subset donors than for non-shared clonotypes.

Donors were healthy HIV-negative adults with no recently reported acute infections or vaccinations. Every donor was a Caucasian adult living in Nashville, Tennessee, USA. Magnetic negative selection was used to enrich CD4+ T cells, after which naive cells were positively selected on CD45RA and the negative fraction became the memory subset. After blood collection by leukapheresis, PBMCs were isolated using Ficoll-Histopaque density gradient centrifugation and then cryopreserved in the vapor phase of liquid nitrogen. Purity and quantity of every magnetically sorted T cell population were checked by analytical flow cytometry. Each sorted fraction had its genomic DNA isolated and then quantified by UV absorbance on a Nanodrop 2000c. The CDR3 spans 15 residues, from the cysteine through the phenylalanine. The read is trimmed to its CDR3 DNA, 45 bases read in frame from base 1. The V and J ends are trimmed by 4 bases and 11 bases, leaving 23 bases between them. CDR1 and CDR2 are read off the germline V gene (reference sequence) as SGHAT and FQDESV.

Using the deep immunoSEQ assay, TCR CDR3 regions were amplified from genomic DNA by multiplex PCR. For each cell subset, the extracted genomic DNA was distributed evenly across all wells of several immunoSEQ 96-well plates, and each plate served as one replicate. Each replicate PCR for sorted subsets received roughly 0.2 ug genomic DNA, equal to about 30,000 T cell genomes. Purified libraries were quantified with a Qubit 3.0 fluorometer, sized on a Bioanalyzer 2100, and re-quantified with the KAPA Library Quantification kit. Each immunoSEQ 96-well plate was sequenced on its own single-read 150-cycle Illumina NextSeq 550 flow cell. The study's processing was this. Because the immunoSEQ output held only junctional sequences and lacked quality scores, the filtering could not match the filtering applied to full-length reads. To assign V/J genes and CDR3, sequences were annotated using PyIR, a Python wrapper for IgBLAST v1.9, with IMGT germline references. Reads were filtered out if the reads had weak V/J assignments (E-value above 1e-6), no CDR3, stop codons, out-of-frame junctions, or ambiguous translated residues. A V3J clonotype was defined by an identical inferred V gene, J gene, and CDR3 amino acid sequence. Percentage overlap between repertoires was calculated by dividing the number of shared unique clonotypes by the size of the smaller repertoire. Three approaches were used to assess repertoire richness: RTK rarefaction, the Chao1 estimator, and Recon v2.1 estimates of unobserved clonotypes. For all TCRbeta clonotypes obtained by the gDNA method from a few donors, generation probabilities were computed with OLGA. In its TCRdb copy, this immuneACCESS table keeps in-frame sequences only and misses some clones. Where compared with another copy, unresolved V genes explain less than half of these, and the others have no known cause. For V, J and clone size, that table is used; D and trimming come from the DNA. This sample gives about 2 million clones in total; about 95% of them show up just once. Together, the top ten hold approximately 0.13% of the sample.

As regards this clone: Its antigen target is currently unknown. No base quality information exists; no much larger clone differs at one position.

The material sequenced was naive CD4+ T cells sorted from blood. The label giving this sample's cell subset or site can be read as: CD45RA+ positively selected. The chain is encoded by TRBV11-1 joined to TRBJ1-1; 6 matching bases give a weak D call of TRBD1. The TCR was taken from a man in his late teens or twenties in good health. The CDR3 here reads CASSSTPDSKGRAFF. The nucleotides read TGTGCCAGCAGCTCTACCCCGGACAGCAAAGGCAGGGCTTTCTTT.